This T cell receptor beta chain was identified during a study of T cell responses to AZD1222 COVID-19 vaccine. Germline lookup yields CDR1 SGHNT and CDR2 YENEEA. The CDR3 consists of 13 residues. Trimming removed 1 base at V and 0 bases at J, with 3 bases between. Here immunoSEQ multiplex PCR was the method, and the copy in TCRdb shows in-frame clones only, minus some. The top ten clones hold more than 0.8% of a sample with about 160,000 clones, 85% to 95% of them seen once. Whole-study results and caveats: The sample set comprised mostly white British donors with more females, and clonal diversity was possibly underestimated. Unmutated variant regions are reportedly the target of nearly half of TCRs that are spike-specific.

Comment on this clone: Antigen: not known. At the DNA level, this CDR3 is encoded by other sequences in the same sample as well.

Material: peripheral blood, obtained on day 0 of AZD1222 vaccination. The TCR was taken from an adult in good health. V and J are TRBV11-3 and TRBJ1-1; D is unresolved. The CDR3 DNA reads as TGTGCCAGCAGCTTAGGCGTGAACACTGAAGCTTTCTTT. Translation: CASSLGVNTEAFF.